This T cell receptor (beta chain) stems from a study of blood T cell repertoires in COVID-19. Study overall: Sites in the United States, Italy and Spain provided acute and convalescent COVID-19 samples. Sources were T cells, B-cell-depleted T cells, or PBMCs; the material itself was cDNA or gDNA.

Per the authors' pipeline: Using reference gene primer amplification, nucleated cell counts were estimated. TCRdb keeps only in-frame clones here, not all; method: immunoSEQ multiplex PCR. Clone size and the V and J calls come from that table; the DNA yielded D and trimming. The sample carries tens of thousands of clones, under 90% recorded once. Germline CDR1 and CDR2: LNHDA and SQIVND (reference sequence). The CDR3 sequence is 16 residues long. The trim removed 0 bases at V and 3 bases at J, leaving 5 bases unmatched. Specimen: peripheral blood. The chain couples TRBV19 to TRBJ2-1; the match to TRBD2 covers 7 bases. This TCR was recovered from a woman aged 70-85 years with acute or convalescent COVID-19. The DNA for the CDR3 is TGTGCCAGTAGTATAGACCTCAGCGGGAACTACAATGAGCAGTTCTTC. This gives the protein CASSIDLSGNYNEQFF.